The TCR beta chain under discussion was sequenced for a study of cytomegalovirus exposure and HLA in healthy donors. The PCR contained 60 Vbeta and 13 Jbeta primers. Repertoires were generated with immunoSEQ multiplex PCR, while TCRdb's copy carries only in-frame clones and drops some. The table lists approximately 110,000 clones. The CDR3 is 14 residues long. This receptor was obtained from a man in his forties or fifties in good health and CMV-seronegative. The sample comprised PBMCs. This chain connects TRBV21-1 to TRBJ2-2; the table's D call of TRBD1 was not tested on the DNA. TRBV21-1 is annotated as a pseudogene. CDR3 nucleotides: TGTGCCAGCAGCAAAGGACAGGGGGCGTGGGAGCTGTTTTTT. This gives the protein CASSKGQGAWELFF.